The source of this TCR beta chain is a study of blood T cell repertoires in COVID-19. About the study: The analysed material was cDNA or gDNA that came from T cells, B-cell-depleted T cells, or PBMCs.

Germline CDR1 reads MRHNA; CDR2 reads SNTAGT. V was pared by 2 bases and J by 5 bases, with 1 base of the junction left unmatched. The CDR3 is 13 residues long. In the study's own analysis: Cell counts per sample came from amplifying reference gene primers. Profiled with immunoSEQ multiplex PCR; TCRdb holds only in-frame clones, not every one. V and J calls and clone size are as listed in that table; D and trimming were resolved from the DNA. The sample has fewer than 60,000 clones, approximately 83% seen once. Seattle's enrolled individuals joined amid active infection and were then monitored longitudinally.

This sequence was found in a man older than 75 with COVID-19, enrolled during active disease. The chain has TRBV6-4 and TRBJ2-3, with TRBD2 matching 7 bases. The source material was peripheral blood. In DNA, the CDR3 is TGTGCCAGCAGTGACGCGGGAGAAGATACGCAGTATTTT. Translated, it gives CASSDAGEDTQYF.